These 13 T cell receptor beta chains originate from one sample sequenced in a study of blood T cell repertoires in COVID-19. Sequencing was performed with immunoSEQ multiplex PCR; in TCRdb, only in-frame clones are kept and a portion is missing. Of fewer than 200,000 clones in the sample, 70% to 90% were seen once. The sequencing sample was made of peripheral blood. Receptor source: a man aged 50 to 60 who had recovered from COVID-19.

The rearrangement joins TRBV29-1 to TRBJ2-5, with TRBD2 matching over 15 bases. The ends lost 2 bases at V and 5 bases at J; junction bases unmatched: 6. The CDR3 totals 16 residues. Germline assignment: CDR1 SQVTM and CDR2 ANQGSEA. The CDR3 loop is CSVEFGLAGGRETQYF. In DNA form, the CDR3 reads TGCAGCGTTGAATTCGGACTAGCGGGGGGGCGGGAGACCCAGTACTTC. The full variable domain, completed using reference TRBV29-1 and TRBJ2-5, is SAVISQKPSRDICQRGTSLTIQCQVDSQVTMMFWYRQQPGQSLTLIATANQGSEATYESGFVIDKFPISRPNLTFSTLTVSNMSPEDSSIYLCSVEFGLAGGRETQYFGPGTRLLVL.

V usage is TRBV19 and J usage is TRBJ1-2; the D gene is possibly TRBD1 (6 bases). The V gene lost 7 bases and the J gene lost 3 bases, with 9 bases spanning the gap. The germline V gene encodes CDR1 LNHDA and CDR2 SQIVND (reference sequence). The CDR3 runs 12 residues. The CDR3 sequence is CASTYRDYGYTF. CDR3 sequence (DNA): TGTGCCAGTACCTACAGGGACTATGGCTACACCTTC.

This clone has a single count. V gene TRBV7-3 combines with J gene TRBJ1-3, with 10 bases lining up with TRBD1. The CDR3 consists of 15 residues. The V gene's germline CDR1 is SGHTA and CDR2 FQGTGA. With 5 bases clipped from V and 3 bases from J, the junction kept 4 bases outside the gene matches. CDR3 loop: CASSPTGGDGNTIYF. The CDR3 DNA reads TGTGCCAGCAGCCCGACAGGGGGCGATGGAAACACCATATATTTT.

The CDR3 sequence is CASSLGGLGYNEQFF. In nucleotides, the CDR3 is TGTGCCAGCAGTTTGGGGGGACTAGGTTACAATGAGCAGTTCTTC. V is TRBV28 and J is TRBJ2-1, with 8 bases aligning to TRBD2. CDR3 length equals 15 residues. V was pared by 3 bases and J by 4 bases, with 5 bases of the junction left unmatched. Germline V gives CDR1 MDHEN, CDR2 SYDVKM.

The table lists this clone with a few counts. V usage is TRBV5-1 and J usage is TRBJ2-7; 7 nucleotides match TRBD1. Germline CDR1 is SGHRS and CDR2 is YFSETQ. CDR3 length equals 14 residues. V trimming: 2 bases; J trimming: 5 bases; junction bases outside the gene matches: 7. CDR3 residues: CASSFFTGDHEQYF. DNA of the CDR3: TGCGCCAGCAGCTTTTTTACAGGGGACCACGAGCAGTACTTC.

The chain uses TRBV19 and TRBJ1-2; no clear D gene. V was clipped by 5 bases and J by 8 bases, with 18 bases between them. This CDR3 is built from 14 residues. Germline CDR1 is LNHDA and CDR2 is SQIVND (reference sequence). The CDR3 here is CASSDEGSVGGYTF. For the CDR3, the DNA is TGTGCCAGTAGTGATGAGGGATCGGTCGGAGGCTACACCTTC.

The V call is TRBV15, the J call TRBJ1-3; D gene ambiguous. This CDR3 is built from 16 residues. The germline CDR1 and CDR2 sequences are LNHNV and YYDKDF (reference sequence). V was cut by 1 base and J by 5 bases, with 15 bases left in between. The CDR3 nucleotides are TGTGCCACCAGCAGAGGTGGGCCCACTTTAAGAAACACCATATATTTT. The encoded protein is CATSRGGPTLRNTIYF.

CDR3: CASRGDSAQQYF. CDR3 coding DNA: TGTGCCAGCAGGGGGGACAGCGCGCAGCAGTACTTC. The chain is built from TRBV12-3 or TRBV12-4 and TRBJ2-7; the match to TRBD1 covers 7 bases. The length of the CDR3 is 12 residues. The V and J ends lost 6 bases and 8 bases, in that order; junction bases with no gene match: 7.

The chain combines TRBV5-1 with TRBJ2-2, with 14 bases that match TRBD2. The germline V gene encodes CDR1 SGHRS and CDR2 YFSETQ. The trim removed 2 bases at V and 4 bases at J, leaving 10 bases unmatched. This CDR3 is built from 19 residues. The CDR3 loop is CASSLGGGTSGSGTGELFF. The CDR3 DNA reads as TGCGCCAGCAGCTTAGGTGGCGGGACTAGCGGGAGTGGCACCGGGGAGCTGTTTTTT.

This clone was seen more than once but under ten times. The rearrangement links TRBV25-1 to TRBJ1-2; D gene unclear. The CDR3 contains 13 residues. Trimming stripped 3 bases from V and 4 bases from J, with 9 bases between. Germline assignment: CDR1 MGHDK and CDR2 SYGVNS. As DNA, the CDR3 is TGTGCCAGCAGTGAGCCCGGCGGCTATGGCTACACCTTC. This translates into CASSEPGGYGYTF.

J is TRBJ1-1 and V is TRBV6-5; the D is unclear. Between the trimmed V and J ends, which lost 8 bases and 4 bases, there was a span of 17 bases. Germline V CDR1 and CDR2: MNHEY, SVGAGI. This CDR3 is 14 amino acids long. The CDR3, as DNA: TGTGCCAGCCGACCGATGTACACAGCCACTGAAGCTTTCTTT. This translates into CASRPMYTATEAFF.

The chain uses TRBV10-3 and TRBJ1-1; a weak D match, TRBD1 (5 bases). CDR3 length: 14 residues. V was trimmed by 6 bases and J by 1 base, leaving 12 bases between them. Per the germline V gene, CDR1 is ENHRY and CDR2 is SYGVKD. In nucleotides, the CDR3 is TGTGCCATCAGAGGGACTCCCCCGAACACTGAAGCTTTCTTT. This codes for CAIRGTPPNTEAFF.

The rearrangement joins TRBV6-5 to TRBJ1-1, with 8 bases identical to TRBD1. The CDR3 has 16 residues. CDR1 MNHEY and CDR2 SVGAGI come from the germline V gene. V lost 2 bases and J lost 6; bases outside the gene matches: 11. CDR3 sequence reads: CASSYRTGWALAEAFF. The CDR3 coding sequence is TGTGCCAGCAGTTACAGGACAGGGTGGGCTCTGGCTGAAGCTTTCTTT.